These 31 T cell receptor beta chains were all obtained from the same sample, sequenced in a study of blood T cell repertoires in COVID-19. Produced via immunoSEQ multiplex PCR; TCRdb's table is partial and in-frame only. The table lists about 410,000 clones, roughly nine tenths of them singletons, with about 1.8% in the top ten. Source material: PBMCs or T cells enriched from blood (not recorded which). These receptors came from a woman in her 30s who had recovered from COVID-19.

The chain has TRBV7-3 and TRBJ2-1, with 10 positions matching TRBD2. The ends lost 4 bases at V and 10 bases at J; junction bases unmatched: 10. This CDR3 has 15 amino acids. Germline CDR1 is SGHTA and CDR2 is FQGTGA. The CDR3 region has the DNA TGTGCCAGCAGCTCCGGAGCGGGGGGGCAACGAGAGCAGTTCTTC. Translated: CASSSGAGGQREQFF. The variable domain in full, completed from reference TRBV7-3 and TRBJ2-1, reads GAGVSQTPSNKVTEKGKYVELRCDPISGHTALYWYRQSLGQGPEFLIYFQGTGAADDSGLPNDRFFAVRPEGSVSTLKIQRTERGDSAVYLCASSSGAGGQREQFFGPGTRLTVL.

V gene TRBV18 combines with J gene TRBJ1-1; D is uncertain. Trimming took 3 bases from V and 4 from J, leaving 9 bases between them. The CDR3 totals 13 residues. Germline CDR1 reads KGHSH; CDR2 reads LQKENI. As DNA, the CDR3 is TGTGCCAGCTCACCTAGGGAGGTCACTGAAGCTTTCTTT. The encoded protein is CASSPREVTEAFF.

This chain joins TRBV6-5 and TRBJ1-1; tentative D call: TRBD1 (6 bases). This CDR3 has 14 amino acids. Germline assignment: CDR1 MNHEY and CDR2 SVGAGI. V was trimmed by 6 bases and J by 3 bases, leaving 14 bases between them. CDR3 nucleotide sequence: TGTGCCAGCAGACCCGGACAGTCGGACACTGAAGCTTTCTTT. This gives the protein CASRPGQSDTEAFF.

The rearrangement joins TRBV30 to TRBJ1-5; D not resolved. Germline V gene sequence: CDR1 GTSNPN, CDR2 SVGIG (reference sequence). Trimming pared 0 bases from V and 7 bases from J, leaving 10 bases between. The CDR3 spans 13 residues. CDR3 residues: CAWSVLLGQPQHF. In DNA form, the CDR3 reads TGTGCCTGGAGTGTACTCCTCGGGCAGCCCCAGCATTTT. The full variable domain, completed using reference TRBV30 and TRBJ1-5, is SQTIHQWPATLVQPVGSPLSLECTVEGTSNPNLYWYRQAAGRGLQLLFYSVGIGQISSEVPQNLSASRPQDRQFILSSKKLLLSDSGFYLCAWSVLLGQPQHFGDGTRLSIL.

This clone has just one count. The chain links TRBV14 to TRBJ2-1, with TRBD2 as a possible D gene (6 bases). V was cut by 1 base and J by 2 bases, with 12 bases left in between. Germline loops: CDR1 SGHDN, CDR2 FVKESK. The CDR3 extends over 16 amino acids. The CDR3 nucleotides are TGTGCCAGCAGCCAAGTGGTTGCGGGAACCTACAATGAGCAGTTCTTC. Its translation is CASSQVVAGTYNEQFF. Looking up the rest from reference TRBV14 and TRBJ2-1 gives the full variable domain: EAGVTQFPSHSVIEKGQTVTLRCDPISGHDNLYWYRRVMGKEIKFLLHFVKESKQDESGMPNNRFLAERTGGTYSTLKVQPAELEDSGVYFCASSQVVAGTYNEQFFGPGTRLTVL.

V gene TRBV18 combines with J gene TRBJ2-3, with D uncertain. Trimming pared 0 bases from V and 4 bases from J, leaving 11 bases between. Germline V lookup: CDR1 KGHSH, CDR2 LQKENI. The CDR3 loop spans 15 amino acids. The CDR3 DNA reads TGTGCCAGCTCACCACCCGTCGGGTCCCCAGATACGCAGTATTTT. Protein: CASSPPVGSPDTQYF.

This chain joins TRBV15 and TRBJ1-5, with 9 bases matching TRBD1. Germline V gene lookup returns CDR1 LNHNV and CDR2 YYDKDF (reference sequence). The CDR3 contains 17 residues. Germline trimming cut 1 base from V and 7 bases from J; bases unmatched to any gene: 11. The DNA of the CDR3 is TGTGCCACCAGCAGAGTCCCCTTACAGGGGGCAGGGCAGCCCCAGCATTTT. This encodes CATSRVPLQGAGQPQHF.

V is TRBV30 and J is TRBJ1-2, with 7 bases identical to TRBD1. J was trimmed by 8 bases and V by 3 bases; bases with no gene match: 9. From germline, CDR1 is GTSNPN and CDR2 SVGIG (reference sequence). The CDR3 is made up of 13 amino acids. In DNA, the CDR3 is TGTGCCTGGAGCCGCACAGGGGAGCGGGGCTACACCTTC. Its protein product is CAWSRTGERGYTF.

The chain links TRBV2 to TRBJ2-7, with a tentative D call TRBD1 (5 bases). Germline CDR1 is SNHLY and CDR2 is FYNNEI. The CDR3 runs to 16 residues. With 6 bases removed from V and 5 bases from J, the gap between germline ends came to 23 bases. The CDR3, as DNA: TGTGCCAGCAGACCAACAGGAATTTGGTTGAGCGACGAGCAGTACTTC. Its protein product is CASRPTGIWLSDEQYF.

The V gene is TRBV3-1 (or the pseudogene TRBV3-2), the J gene TRBJ1-5; D remains unclear. Germline V gives CDR1 LGHDT, CDR2 YNNKEL (reference sequence). The CDR3 is 17 amino acids. The V and J ends lost 0 bases and 1 base respectively, with 13 bases between them. The CDR3 coding sequence is TGTGCCAGCAGCCAAGACCCTCCTACTAGGAGCAATCAGCCCCAGCATTTT. Amino acids: CASSQDPPTRSNQPQHF.

This chain connects TRBV6-5 to TRBJ1-1; perhaps TRBD1 as D (5 bases). The V gene's germline CDR1 is MNHEY and CDR2 SVGAGI. The CDR3 has 14 residues. V was cut by 7 bases and J by 0 bases, with 12 bases left in between. Here the CDR3 DNA reads TGTGCCAGCATTAAGGAGGGGCTGAACACTGAAGCTTTCTTT. This translates into CASIKEGLNTEAFF.

V is TRBV6-5 and J is TRBJ1-2; 7 positions agree with TRBD1. The CDR3 is 13 amino acids. Germline CDR1 and CDR2: MNHEY and SVGAGI. With 6 bases clipped from V and 3 bases from J, the junction kept 4 bases outside the gene matches. CDR3: CASRKGADYGYTF. As DNA, the CDR3 is TGTGCCAGCAGGAAGGGGGCGGACTATGGCTACACCTTC.

The count of this clone is one. The gene calls are TRBV5-6 and TRBJ2-3; 12 nucleotides align to TRBD2. J lost 6 bases, V lost 4 bases, and 9 bases had no gene match. The CDR3 is 16 amino acids. Per the germline V gene, CDR1 is SGHDT and CDR2 is YYEEEE. The CDR3 loop is CASSDIGLAGSDTQYF. DNA of the CDR3: TGTGCCAGCAGCGATATCGGACTAGCGGGATCCGATACGCAGTATTTT.

There are a few counts of this clone. J is TRBJ1-1 and V is TRBV29-1, with no clear D. Trimming removed 8 bases from V and 2 bases from J, with 15 bases in between. This CDR3 spans 13 amino acids. Per germline, CDR1 SQVTM and CDR2 ANQGSEA. The CDR3 sequence: CSSNLGDNTEAFF. The CDR3 DNA follows: TGCAGCTCCAACCTGGGAGATAACACTGAAGCTTTCTTT. Full variable domain (remainder filled in from reference TRBV29-1 and TRBJ1-1): SAVISQKPSRDICQRGTSLTIQCQVDSQVTMMFWYRQQPGQSLTLIATANQGSEATYESGFVIDKFPISRPNLTFSTLTVSNMSPEDSSIYLCSSNLGDNTEAFFGQGTRLTVV.

This clone was picked up one time. The chain carries TRBV28 and TRBJ1-6, with a possible D match to TRBD1 (6 bases). The CDR3 extends over 16 amino acids. CDR1 and CDR2 from the germline V gene are MDHEN and SYDVKM. Trimming cost V 6 bases and J 9 bases, with 21 bases left between them. The CDR3 region has the DNA TGTGCCAGCAGCCCCCCCAAGACAGGCCTCGGTTCACCCCTCCACTTT. This codes for CASSPPKTGLGSPLHF.

About this clone: An end of the junction does not agree with germline; a read error may underlie this. The chain links TRBV7-9 to TRBJ2-1; a weak D match, TRBD2 (5 bases). CDR1 SEHNR and CDR2 FQNEAQ come from the germline V gene (reference sequence). This CDR3 spans 10 amino acids. The CDR3 nucleotides read TGTGCCAGCAGCTTAGTCGGAGGAGTCTTC. This gives the protein CASSLVGGVF.

The rearrangement joins TRBV19 to TRBJ1-5, with D hard to call. The CDR3 sequence is 16 residues long. V lost 5 bases, J lost 3 bases, and 17 bases lay in between. The germline gives CDR1 LNHDA, CDR2 SQIVND (reference sequence). The CDR3 is CASSAGLWGDNQPQHF. CDR3 sequence (DNA): TGTGCCAGTAGTGCGGGCCTGTGGGGTGACAATCAGCCCCAGCATTTT.

The V and J genes are TRBV5-1 and TRBJ2-7; 7 bases fit TRBD1. CDR1 SGHRS and CDR2 YFSETQ come from the germline V gene. The junction had 8 bases not matched to a gene; V was cut back by 4 bases and J by 1 base. CDR3 length: 15 residues. The CDR3 DNA reads TGCGCCAGCAGCAAAGGGACAGAGGTTTCCTACGAGCAGTACTTC. This sequence encodes CASSKGTEVSYEQYF.

This clone showed up just once. This sequence joins TRBV9 and TRBJ2-5; 10 nucleotides agree with TRBD1. Germline V gene data show CDR1 as SGDLS and CDR2 as YYNGEE. Trimming at V came to 2 bases and at J to 4 bases, leaving 8 bases not matched to a gene. The CDR3 has 16 amino acids. CDR3 amino acids: CASSVTRDRGRETQYF. CDR3 nucleotides: TGTGCCAGCAGCGTGACCCGGGACAGGGGTCGAGAGACCCAGTACTTC.

This clone was picked up a small number of times. This chain links TRBV7-7 with TRBJ2-1, with TRBD2 matching 11 bases. Trimming removed 4 bases from V and 5 bases from J; junction bases left unmatched: 4. This CDR3 has 15 amino acids. Germline-derived CDR1 and CDR2 are SSHAT and FNYEAQ (reference sequence). CDR3 region: CASSSTSGKNNEQFF. The CDR3 region has the DNA TGTGCCAGCAGCTCGACTAGCGGGAAAAACAATGAGCAGTTCTTC.

CDR3 coding DNA: TGTGCCAGCAGCTTAGTAAGCGGGAGAATGGATGAGCAGTTCTTC. The encoded protein is CASSLVSGRMDEQFF. The genes are TRBV11-2 and TRBJ2-1; TRBD2 aligns across 8 bases. With 1 base clipped from V and 8 bases from J, the junction kept 7 bases outside the gene matches. Germline values: CDR1 SGHAT, CDR2 FQNNGV. The CDR3 totals 15 residues.

This chain uses TRBV7-9 with TRBJ1-1; 8 bases match TRBD1. Germline loops: CDR1 SEHNR, CDR2 FQNEAQ (reference sequence). V trimming: 4 bases; J trimming: 3 bases; junction bases outside the gene matches: 19. The CDR3 runs 19 residues. The CDR3 DNA reads TGTGCCAGCAGCTACGGACAGGGTGGGTTCGTGGGGCAGGACACTGAAGCTTTCTTT. Amino acid sequence: CASSYGQGGFVGQDTEAFF.

This clone was counted between two and nine times. This rearrangement joins TRBV30 to TRBJ2-7; D possibly corresponds to TRBD2 (5 bases). V shed 3 bases and J shed 11 bases, with 17 bases lying between them. Germline CDR1 GTSNPN, CDR2 SVGIG (reference sequence). The CDR3 is made up of 12 amino acids. The CDR3 loop is CAWRPGSGSEYF. The CDR3 bases are TGTGCCTGGAGGCCTGGGTCGGGATCGGAGTACTTC. Combining the CDR3 with reference TRBV30 and TRBJ2-7 gives the whole variable domain SQTIHQWPATLVQPVGSPLSLECTVEGTSNPNLYWYRQAAGRGLQLLFYSVGIGQISSEVPQNLSASRPQDRQFILSSKKLLLSDSGFYLCAWRPGSGSEYFGPGTRLTVT.

V is TRBV6-9 and J is TRBJ2-5; 9 bases are a match to TRBD2. Looked up from germline, CDR1 is MNHGY and CDR2 is SVAAGI. Unmatched junction bases numbered 6, after V lost 2 bases and J lost 2 bases. The CDR3 is 16 residues long. CDR3 nucleotide sequence: TGTGCCAGCAGTTATAGGGCTAGCGGGACACAAGAGACCCAGTACTTC. Its translation is CASSYRASGTQETQYF.

This clone showed up just once. The genes are TRBV2 and TRBJ1-5; D not certain. This CDR3 region has 13 residues. CDR1 and CDR2 (germline): SNHLY, FYNNEI. Deletions cut 4 bases from V and 3 bases from J, with 7 bases between. CDR3 DNA: TGTGCCAGCAGTGTGAGTCCCAATCAGCCCCAGCATTTT. Translation gives CASSVSPNQPQHF.

This clone occurred once. The chain couples TRBV5-4 to TRBJ1-1; D is undetermined. V lost 2 bases and J lost 7, with 15 bases in between. Germline lookup yields CDR1 SGHNT and CDR2 YYREEE (reference sequence). This CDR3 comprises 14 residues. CDR3 sequence (DNA): TGTGCCAGCAGCTTCAAGAGGGTTAGCGGTGAAGCTTTCTTT. Its translation: CASSFKRVSGEAFF.

V is TRBV2 and J is TRBJ2-1, with 12 bases that match TRBD2. Germline-derived CDR1 and CDR2 are SNHLY and FYNNEI. The CDR3 extends over 15 amino acids. Germline trimming cut 6 bases from V and 4 bases from J; bases unmatched to any gene: 4. This chain's CDR3 is CASRPGLAGYNEQFF. The CDR3 nucleotides are TGTGCCAGCAGACCTGGACTAGCGGGATACAATGAGCAGTTCTTC.

The rearrangement links TRBV28 to TRBJ1-2; TRBD1 might be the D (5 bases). V lost 5 bases and J 8 bases, leaving 15 bases between the germline ends. This CDR3 contains 13 residues. CDR1 is MDHEN and CDR2 is SYDVKM in the germline V gene. CDR3 protein: CASSPPSRGGYTF. The CDR3 DNA reads as TGTGCCAGCAGTCCCCCCTCGCGGGGGGGCTACACCTTC.

Only one count was recorded for this clone. DNA of the CDR3: TGCGCCAGCAGCGCAGCACCGGGACAGGGTGCGTCACCCCTCCACTTT. Its translation: CASSAAPGQGASPLHF. V gene TRBV5-1 combines with J gene TRBJ1-6; 9 bases match TRBD1. Germline-derived CDR1 and CDR2 are SGHRS and YFSETQ. The length of the CDR3 is 16 residues. The V segment lost 4 bases and the J segment 10 bases; nucleotides outside the gene matches: 12.

Comment on this clone: The sample contains more than one DNA sequence encoding this CDR3. The chain links TRBV28 to TRBJ1-2; 10 positions agree with TRBD1. The length of the CDR3 is 14 residues. Germline trimming cut 4 bases from V and 4 bases from J; bases unmatched to any gene: 3. The germline CDR1 and CDR2 sequences are MDHEN and SYDVKM. Here the CDR3 reads CASSWTGGGYGYTF. For the CDR3, the DNA is TGTGCCAGCAGTTGGACAGGGGGAGGCTATGGCTACACCTTC.

This chain joins TRBV10-2 and TRBJ1-1; a possible D gene is TRBD1 (5 bases). Trimming left V 5 bases short and J 1 base short, with 11 bases between. This CDR3 has 14 residues. CDR1 and CDR2 (germline): WSHSY, SAAADI. Here the CDR3 DNA reads TGCGCCAGCAGTCCGGGACTGACGAACACTGAAGCTTTCTTT. This sequence encodes CASSPGLTNTEAFF.